The present entry profiles one T cell receptor beta chain with its context. The V end lost 1 base, the J end lost 1 base, and 14 bases lay between the germline ends. This CDR3 comprises 16 residues. Germline CDR1 reads MNHNS; CDR2 reads SASEGT. This sample's time point: pre-reinfection, 55 to 20 weeks before reinfection detection. No in vitro expansion preceded TCR sequencing of the sorted cells. This sample is drawn from a study of memory CD8 T cells in hepatitis C reinfection. The method was immunoSEQ multiplex PCR; TCRdb's version includes in-frame clones alone and lacks a portion of them. The sample shows over 50,000 clones, about nine tenths of them seen only once.

This receptor was taken from a young man with hepatitis C virus infection. The rearrangement links TRBV6-1 to TRBJ2-7; possible D gene TRBD1, 6 bases. The sample comprised naive CD8+ T cells sorted from blood. The CDR3 coding sequence is TGTGCCAGCAGTGAAGGGATTGATGGGACATCCTACGAGCAGTACGTC. This gives the protein CASSEGIDGTSYEQYV.